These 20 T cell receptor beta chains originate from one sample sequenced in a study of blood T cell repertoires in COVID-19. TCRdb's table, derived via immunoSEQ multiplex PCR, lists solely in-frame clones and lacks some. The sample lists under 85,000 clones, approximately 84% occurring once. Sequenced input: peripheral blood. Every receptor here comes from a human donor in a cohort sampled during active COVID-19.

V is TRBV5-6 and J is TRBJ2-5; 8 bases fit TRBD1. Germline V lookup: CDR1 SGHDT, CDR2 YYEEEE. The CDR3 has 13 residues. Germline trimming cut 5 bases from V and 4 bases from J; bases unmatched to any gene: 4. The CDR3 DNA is TGTGCCAGCAGACGGACAGGGAGAGAGACCCAGTACTTC. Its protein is CASRRTGRETQYF.

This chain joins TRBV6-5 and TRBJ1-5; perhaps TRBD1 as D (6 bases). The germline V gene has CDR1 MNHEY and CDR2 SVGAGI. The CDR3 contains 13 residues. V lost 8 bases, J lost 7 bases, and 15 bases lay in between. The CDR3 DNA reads TGTGCCAGCCGAAAACAGGGAAAACAGCCCCAGCATTTT. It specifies CASRKQGKQPQHF.

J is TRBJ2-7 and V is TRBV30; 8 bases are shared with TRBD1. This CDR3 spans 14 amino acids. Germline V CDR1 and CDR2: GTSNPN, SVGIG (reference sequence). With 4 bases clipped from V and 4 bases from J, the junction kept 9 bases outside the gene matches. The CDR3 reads CAWTGGVRAYEQYF. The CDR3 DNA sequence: TGTGCCTGGACAGGGGGCGTGAGGGCTTACGAGCAGTACTTC.

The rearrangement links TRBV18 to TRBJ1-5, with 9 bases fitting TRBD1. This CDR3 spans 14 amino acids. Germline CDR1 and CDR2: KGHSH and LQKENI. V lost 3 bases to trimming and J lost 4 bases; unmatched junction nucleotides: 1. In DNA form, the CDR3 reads TGTGCCAGCTCACCGGGACAGGGAAATCAGCCCCAGCATTTT. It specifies CASSPGQGNQPQHF.

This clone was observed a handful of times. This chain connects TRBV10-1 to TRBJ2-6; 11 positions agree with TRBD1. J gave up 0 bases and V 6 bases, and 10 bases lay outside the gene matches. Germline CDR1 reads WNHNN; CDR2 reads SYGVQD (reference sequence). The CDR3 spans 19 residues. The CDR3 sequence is CASRVDRGRYSSGANVLTF. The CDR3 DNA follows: TGCGCCAGCAGGGTGGACAGGGGGCGATACTCCTCTGGGGCCAACGTCCTGACTTTC.

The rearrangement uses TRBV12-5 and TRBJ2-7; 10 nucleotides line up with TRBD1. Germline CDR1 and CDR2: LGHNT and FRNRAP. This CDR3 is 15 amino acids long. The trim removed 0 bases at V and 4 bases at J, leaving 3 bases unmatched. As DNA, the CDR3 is TGTGCTAGTGGTTTGGTGACAGGGGGCTGGTACGAGCAGTACTTC. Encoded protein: CASGLVTGGWYEQYF.

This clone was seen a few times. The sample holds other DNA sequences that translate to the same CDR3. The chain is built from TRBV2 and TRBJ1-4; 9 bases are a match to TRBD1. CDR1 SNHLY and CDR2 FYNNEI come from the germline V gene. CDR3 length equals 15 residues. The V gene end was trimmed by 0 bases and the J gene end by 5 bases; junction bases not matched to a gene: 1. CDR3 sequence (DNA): TGTGCCAGCAGTGAAGCGGGGACAGGGAATGAAAAACTGTTTTTT. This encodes CASSEAGTGNEKLFF.

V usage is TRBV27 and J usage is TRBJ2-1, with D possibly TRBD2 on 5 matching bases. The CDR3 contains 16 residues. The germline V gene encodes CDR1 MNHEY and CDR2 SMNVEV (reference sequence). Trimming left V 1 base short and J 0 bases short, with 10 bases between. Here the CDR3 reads CASSLLTGSSYNEQFF. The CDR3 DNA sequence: TGTGCCAGCAGTTTATTAACGGGGAGCTCCTACAATGAGCAGTTCTTC.

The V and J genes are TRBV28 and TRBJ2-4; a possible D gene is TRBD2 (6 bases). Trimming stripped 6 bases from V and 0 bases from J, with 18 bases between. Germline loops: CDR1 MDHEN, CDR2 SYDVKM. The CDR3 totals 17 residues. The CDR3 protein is CASRAPWGVPAKNIQYF. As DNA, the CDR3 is TGTGCCAGCAGGGCCCCTTGGGGGGTTCCAGCCAAAAACATTCAGTACTTC.

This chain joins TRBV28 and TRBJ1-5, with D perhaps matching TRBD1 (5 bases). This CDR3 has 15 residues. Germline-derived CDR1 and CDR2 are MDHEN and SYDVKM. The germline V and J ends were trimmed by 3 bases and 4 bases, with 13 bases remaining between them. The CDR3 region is CASSLGSQGNQPQHF. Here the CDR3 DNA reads TGTGCCAGCAGTTTGGGAAGCCAGGGAAATCAGCCCCAGCATTTT.

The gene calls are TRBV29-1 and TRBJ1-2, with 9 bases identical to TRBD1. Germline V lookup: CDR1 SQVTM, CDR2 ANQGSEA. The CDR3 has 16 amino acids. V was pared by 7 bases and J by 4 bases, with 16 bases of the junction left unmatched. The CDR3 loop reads CSAPTGGQGPIYGYTF. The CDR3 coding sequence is TGCAGCGCCCCGACGGGGGGACAGGGCCCCATCTATGGCTACACCTTC. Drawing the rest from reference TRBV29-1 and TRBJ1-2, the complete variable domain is SAVISQKPSRDICQRGTSLTIQCQVDSQVTMMFWYRQQPGQSLTLIATANQGSEATYESGFVIDKFPISRPNLTFSTLTVSNMSPEDSSIYLCSAPTGGQGPIYGYTFGSGTRLTVV.

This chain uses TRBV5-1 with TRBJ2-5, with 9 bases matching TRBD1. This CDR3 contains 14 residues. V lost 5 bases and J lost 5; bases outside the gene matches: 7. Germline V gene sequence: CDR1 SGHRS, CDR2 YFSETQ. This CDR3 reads CASSSGTGRETQYF. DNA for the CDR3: TGCGCCAGCAGTTCCGGGACAGGGCGTGAGACCCAGTACTTC.

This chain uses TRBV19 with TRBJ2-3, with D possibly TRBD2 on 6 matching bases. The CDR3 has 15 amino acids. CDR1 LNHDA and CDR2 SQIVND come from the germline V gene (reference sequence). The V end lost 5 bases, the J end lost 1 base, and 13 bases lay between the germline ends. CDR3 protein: CASSGGVAGTDTQYF. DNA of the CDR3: TGTGCCAGTAGTGGCGGGGTAGCGGGCACAGATACGCAGTATTTT.

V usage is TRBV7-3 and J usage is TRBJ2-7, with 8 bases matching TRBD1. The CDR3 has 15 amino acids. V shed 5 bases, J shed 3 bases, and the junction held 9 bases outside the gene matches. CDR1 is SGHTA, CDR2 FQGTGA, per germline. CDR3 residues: CASSPSDRAYYEQYF. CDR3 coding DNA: TGTGCCAGCAGCCCTTCGGACAGGGCTTACTACGAGCAGTACTTC.

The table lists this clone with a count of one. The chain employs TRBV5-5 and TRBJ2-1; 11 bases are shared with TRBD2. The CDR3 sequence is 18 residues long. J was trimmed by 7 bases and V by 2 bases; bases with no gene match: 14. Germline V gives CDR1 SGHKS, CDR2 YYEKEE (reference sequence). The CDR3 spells CASSLHRLAGGRLNEQFF. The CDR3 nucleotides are TGTGCCAGCAGCTTACATCGGCTAGCGGGGGGCCGGTTGAATGAGCAGTTCTTC.

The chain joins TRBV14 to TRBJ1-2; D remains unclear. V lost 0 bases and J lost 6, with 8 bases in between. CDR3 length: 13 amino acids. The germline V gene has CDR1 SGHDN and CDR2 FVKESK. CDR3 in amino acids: CASSQDRFHGYTF. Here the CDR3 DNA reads TGTGCCAGCAGCCAAGATCGTTTCCATGGCTACACCTTC.

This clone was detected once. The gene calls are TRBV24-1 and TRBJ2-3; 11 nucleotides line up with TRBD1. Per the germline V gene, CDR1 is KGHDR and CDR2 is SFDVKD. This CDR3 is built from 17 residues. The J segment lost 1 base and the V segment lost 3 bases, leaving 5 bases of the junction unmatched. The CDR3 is CATSDPRTGGRTDTQYF. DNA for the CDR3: TGTGCCACCAGTGATCCGAGGACAGGGGGCCGCACAGATACGCAGTATTTT.

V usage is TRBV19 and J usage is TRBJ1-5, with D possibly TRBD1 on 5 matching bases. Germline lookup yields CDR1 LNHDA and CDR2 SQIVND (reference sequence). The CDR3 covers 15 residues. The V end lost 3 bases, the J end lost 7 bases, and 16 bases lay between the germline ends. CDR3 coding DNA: TGTGCCAGTAGTATCCCGGCAGGGAAGAGGCAGCCCCAGCATTTT. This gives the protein CASSIPAGKRQPQHF.

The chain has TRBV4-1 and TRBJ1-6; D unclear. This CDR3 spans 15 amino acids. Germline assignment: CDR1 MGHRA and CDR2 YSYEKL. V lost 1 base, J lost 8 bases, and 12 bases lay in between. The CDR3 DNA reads TGCGCCAGCAGCCAAGTGCCCACATCCCATTCACCCCTCCACTTT. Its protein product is CASSQVPTSHSPLHF.

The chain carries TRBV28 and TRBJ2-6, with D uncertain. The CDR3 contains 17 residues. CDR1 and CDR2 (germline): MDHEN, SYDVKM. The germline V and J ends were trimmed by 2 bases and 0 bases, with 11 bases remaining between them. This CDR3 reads CASSLAFRSSGANVLTF. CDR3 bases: TGTGCCAGCAGTTTAGCGTTCAGGTCCTCTGGGGCCAACGTCCTGACTTTC.